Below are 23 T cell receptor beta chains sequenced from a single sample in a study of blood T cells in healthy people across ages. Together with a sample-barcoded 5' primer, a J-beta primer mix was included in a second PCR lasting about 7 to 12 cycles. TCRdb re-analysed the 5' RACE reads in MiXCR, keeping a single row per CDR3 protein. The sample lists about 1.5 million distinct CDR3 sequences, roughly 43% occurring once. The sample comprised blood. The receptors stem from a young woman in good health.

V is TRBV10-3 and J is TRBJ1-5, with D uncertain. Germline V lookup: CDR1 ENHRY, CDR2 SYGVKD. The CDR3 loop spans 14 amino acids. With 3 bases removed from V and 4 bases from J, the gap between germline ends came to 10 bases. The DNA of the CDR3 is TGTGCCATCAGTGATGCCAGACCTAATCAGCCCCAGCATTTT. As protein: CAISDARPNQPQHF.

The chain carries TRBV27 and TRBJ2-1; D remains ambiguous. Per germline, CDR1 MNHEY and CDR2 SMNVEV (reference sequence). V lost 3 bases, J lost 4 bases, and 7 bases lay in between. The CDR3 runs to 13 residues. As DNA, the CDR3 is TGTGCCAGCAGTTTTGCCGCTTACAATGAGCAGTTCTTC. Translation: CASSFAAYNEQFF.

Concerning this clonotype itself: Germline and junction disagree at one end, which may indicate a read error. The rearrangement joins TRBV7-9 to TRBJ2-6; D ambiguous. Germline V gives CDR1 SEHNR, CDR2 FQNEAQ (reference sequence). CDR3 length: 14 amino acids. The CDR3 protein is CVSSFYTGANVLTF. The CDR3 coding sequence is TGTGTCAGCAGCTTTTACACTGGGGCCAACGTCCTGACTTTC. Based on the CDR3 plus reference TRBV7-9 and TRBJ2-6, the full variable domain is DTGVSQNPRHKITKRGQNVTFRCDPISEHNRLYWYRQTLGQGPEFLTYFQNEAQLEKSRLLSDRFSAERPKGSFSTLEIQRTEQGDSAMYLCVSSFYTGANVLTFGAGSRLTVL.

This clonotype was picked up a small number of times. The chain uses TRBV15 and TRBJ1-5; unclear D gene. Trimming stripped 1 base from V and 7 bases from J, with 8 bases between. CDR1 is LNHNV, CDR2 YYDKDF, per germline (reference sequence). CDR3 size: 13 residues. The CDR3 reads CATSRASRQPQHF. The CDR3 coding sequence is TGTGCCACCAGCAGAGCCTCCCGACAGCCCCAGCATTTT.

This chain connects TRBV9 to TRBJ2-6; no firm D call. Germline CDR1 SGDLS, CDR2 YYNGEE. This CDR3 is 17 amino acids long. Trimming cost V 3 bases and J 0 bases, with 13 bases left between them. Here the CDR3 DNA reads TGTGCCAGCAGCGAAGTCGGGCTGACCTCTGGGGCCAACGTCCTGACTTTC. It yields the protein CASSEVGLTSGANVLTF. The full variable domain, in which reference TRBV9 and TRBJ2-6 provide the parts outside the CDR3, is DSGVTQTPKHLITATGQRVTLRCSPRSGDLSVYWYQQSLDQGLQFLIQYYNGEERAKGNILERFSAQQFPDLHSELNLSSLELGDSALYFCASSEVGLTSGANVLTFGAGSRLTVL.

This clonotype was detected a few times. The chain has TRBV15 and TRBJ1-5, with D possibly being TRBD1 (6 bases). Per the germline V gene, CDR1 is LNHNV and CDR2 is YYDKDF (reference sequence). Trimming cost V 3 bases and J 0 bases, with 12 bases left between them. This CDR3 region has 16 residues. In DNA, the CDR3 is TGTGCCACCAGCAGTCGACAGGCTTATAGCAATCAGCCCCAGCATTTT. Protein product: CATSSRQAYSNQPQHF.

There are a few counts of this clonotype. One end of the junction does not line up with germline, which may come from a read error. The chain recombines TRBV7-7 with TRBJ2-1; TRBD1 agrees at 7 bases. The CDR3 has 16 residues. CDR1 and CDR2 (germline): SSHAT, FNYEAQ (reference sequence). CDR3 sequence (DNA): TGTGCTAGCAGCTCTCAGACAGGGAGCTCCTACAATGAGCAGTTCTTC. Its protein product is CASSSQTGSSYNEQFF.

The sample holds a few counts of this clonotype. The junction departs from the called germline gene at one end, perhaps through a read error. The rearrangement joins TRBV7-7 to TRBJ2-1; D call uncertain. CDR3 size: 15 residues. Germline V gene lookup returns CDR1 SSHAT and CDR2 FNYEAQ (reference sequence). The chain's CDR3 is CASSSLAGIYNEQFF. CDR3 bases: TGTGCTAGCAGCTCCCTGGCAGGAATCTACAATGAGCAGTTCTTC.

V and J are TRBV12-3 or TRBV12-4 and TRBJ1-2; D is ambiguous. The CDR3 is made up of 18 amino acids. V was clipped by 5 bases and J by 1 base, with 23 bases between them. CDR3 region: CASSPSWATHAGNYGYTF. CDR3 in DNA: TGTGCCAGCAGTCCCTCCTGGGCCACACACGCGGGTAACTATGGCTACACCTTC.

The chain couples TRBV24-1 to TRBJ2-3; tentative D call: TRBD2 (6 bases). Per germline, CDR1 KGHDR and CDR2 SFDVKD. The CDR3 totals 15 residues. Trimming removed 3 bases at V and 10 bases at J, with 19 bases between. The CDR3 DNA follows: TGTGCCACCAGTGATCGGGACTCTTCCCGGAGGGCGCAGTATTTT. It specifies CATSDRDSSRRAQYF.

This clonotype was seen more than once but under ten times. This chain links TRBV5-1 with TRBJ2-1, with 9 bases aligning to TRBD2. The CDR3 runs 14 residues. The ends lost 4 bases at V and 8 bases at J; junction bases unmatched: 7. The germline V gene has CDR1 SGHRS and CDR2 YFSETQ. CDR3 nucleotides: TGCGCCAGCAGCGGAGCGGGGGGCCTCTATGAGCAGTTCTTC. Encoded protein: CASSGAGGLYEQFF. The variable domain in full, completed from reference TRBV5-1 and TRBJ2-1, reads KAGVTQTPRYLIKTRGQQVTLSCSPISGHRSVSWYQQTPGQGLQFLFEYFSETQRNKGNFPGRFSGRQFSNSRSEMNVSTLELGDSALYLCASSGAGGLYEQFFGPGTRLTVL.

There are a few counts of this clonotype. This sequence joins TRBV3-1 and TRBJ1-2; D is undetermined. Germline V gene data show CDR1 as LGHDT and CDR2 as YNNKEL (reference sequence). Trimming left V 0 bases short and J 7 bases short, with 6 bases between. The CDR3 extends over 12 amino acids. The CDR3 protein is CASSQEGGGYTF. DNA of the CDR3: TGTGCCAGCAGCCAAGAGGGCGGTGGCTACACCTTC.

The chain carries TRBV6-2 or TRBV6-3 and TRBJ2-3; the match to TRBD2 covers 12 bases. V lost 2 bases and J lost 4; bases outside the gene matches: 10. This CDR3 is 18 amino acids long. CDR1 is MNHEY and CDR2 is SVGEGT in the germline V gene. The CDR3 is CASSYLAGGAKVADTQYF. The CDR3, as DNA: TGTGCCAGCAGTTACCTAGCGGGGGGGGCGAAGGTTGCAGATACGCAGTATTTT.

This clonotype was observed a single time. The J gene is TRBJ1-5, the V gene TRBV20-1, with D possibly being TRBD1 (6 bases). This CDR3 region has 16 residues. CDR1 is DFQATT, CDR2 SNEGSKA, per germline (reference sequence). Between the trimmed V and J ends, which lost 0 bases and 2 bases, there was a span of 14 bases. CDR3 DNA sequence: TGCAGTGCTAGAGATTTGGGGGCGCGGGGCAATCAGCCCCAGCATTTT. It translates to CSARDLGARGNQPQHF.

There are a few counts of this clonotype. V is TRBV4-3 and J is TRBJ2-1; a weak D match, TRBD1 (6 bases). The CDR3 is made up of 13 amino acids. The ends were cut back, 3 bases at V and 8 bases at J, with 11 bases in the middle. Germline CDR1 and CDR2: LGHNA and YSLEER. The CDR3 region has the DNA TGCGCCAGCAGCCAGACCAGGGGTTATGAGCAGTTCTTC. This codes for CASSQTRGYEQFF.

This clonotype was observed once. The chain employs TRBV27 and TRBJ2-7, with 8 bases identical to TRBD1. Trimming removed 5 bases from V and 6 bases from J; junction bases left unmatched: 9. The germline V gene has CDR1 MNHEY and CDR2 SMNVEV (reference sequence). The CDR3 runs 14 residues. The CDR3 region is CASSMRQGRSEQYF. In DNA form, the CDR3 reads TGTGCCAGCAGTATGAGACAGGGGAGGAGCGAGCAGTACTTC.

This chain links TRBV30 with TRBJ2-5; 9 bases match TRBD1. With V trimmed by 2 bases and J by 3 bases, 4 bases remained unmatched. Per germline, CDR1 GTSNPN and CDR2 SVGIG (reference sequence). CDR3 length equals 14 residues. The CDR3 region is CAWSTDRGEETQYF. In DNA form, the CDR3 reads TGTGCCTGGAGTACGGACAGGGGTGAAGAGACCCAGTACTTC. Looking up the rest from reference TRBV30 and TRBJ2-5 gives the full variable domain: SQTIHQWPATLVQPVGSPLSLECTVEGTSNPNLYWYRQAAGRGLQLLFYSVGIGQISSEVPQNLSASRPQDRQFILSSKKLLLSDSGFYLCAWSTDRGEETQYFGPGTRLLVL.

This CDR3 reads CASRRTDQPQHF. Here the CDR3 DNA reads TGTGCCAGCAGGCGGACCGATCAGCCCCAGCATTTT. The V gene is TRBV12-3 or TRBV12-4, the J gene TRBJ1-5; no clear D gene. The CDR3 runs to 12 residues. The germline V and J ends were trimmed by 6 bases and 5 bases, with 8 bases remaining between them.

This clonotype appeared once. CDR3 nucleotides: TGCGCCAGCAGCGGAACATTGAACACCGGGGAGCTGTTTTTT. The encoded protein is CASSGTLNTGELFF. The V gene is TRBV5-1, the J gene TRBJ2-2; D not resolved. The CDR3 extends over 14 amino acids. Trimming left V 4 bases short and J 1 base short, with 8 bases between. Germline assignment: CDR1 SGHRS and CDR2 YFSETQ. The variable domain in full, with the rest retrieved from reference TRBV5-1 and TRBJ2-2, is KAGVTQTPRYLIKTRGQQVTLSCSPISGHRSVSWYQQTPGQGLQFLFEYFSETQRNKGNFPGRFSGRQFSNSRSEMNVSTLELGDSALYLCASSGTLNTGELFFGEGSRLTVL.

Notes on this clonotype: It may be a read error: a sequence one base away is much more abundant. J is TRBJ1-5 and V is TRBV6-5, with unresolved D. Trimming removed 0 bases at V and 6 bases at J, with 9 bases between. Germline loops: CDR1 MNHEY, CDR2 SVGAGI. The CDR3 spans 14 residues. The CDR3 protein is CASSYSWESQPQHF. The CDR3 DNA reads TGTGCCAGCAGTTACTCGTGGGAAAGTCAGCCCCAGCATTTT.

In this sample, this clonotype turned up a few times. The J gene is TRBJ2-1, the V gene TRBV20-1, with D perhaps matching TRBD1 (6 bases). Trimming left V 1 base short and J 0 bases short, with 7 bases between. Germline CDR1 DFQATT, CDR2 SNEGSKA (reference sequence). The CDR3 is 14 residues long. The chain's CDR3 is CSARVGASYNEQFF. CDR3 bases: TGCAGTGCTAGAGTGGGGGCCTCCTACAATGAGCAGTTCTTC.

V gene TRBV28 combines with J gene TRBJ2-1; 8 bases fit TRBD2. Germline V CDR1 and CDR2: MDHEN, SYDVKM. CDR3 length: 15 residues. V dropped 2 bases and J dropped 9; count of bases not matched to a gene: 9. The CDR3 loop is CASSLVAGIGSEQFF. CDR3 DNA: TGTGCCAGCAGTTTAGTAGCGGGAATAGGTAGTGAGCAGTTCTTC.

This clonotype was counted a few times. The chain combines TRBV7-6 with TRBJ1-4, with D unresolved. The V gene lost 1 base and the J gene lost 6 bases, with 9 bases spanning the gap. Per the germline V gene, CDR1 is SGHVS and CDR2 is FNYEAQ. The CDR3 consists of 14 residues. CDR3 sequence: CASSLDSLDEKLFF. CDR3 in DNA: TGTGCCAGCAGCTTAGACAGTTTGGATGAAAAACTGTTTTTT.